This is a list of T cell receptor beta chains from one sample in a study of CD8+ T cells in alopecia areata. Sequencing was performed with immunoSEQ multiplex PCR; in TCRdb, only in-frame clones are kept and a portion is missing. The table includes 150,000 to 200,000 clones, 50% to 65% detected once. The material sequenced was CD4+ T cells sorted from blood. All receptors derive from a human donor in good health. Each CDR3 is given with its conserved first and last residue. A D gene is named only where the DNA matches it firmly.

J gene: TRBJ2-3
D gene: .
CDR3 length: 14
V gene: TRBV30
CDR3 DNA: TGTGCCTGGAGTGTAGGAGGGGGCACAGATACGCAGTATTTT
CDR3 protein: CAWSVGGGTDTQYF

J gene: TRBJ2-2
D gene: TRBD1
CDR3 length: 16
V gene: TRBV9
CDR3 DNA: TGTGCCAGCAGCGTAGGGACAGGGCGTCTCACCGGGGAGCTGTTTTTT
CDR3 protein: CASSVGTGRLTGELFF

J gene: TRBJ2-7
D gene: .
CDR3 length: 13
V gene: TRBV5-6
CDR3 DNA: TGTGCCAGCAGCCCAAGGACCCGCTACGAGCAGTACTTC
CDR3 protein: CASSPRTRYEQYF

J gene: TRBJ1-1
D gene: .
CDR3 length: 9
V gene: TRBV29-1
CDR3 DNA: TGCAGCGTTGAACAACCCCGACAGTTT
CDR3 protein: CSVEQPRQF

J gene: TRBJ1-2
D gene: .
CDR3 length: 13
V gene: TRBV6-1
CDR3 DNA: TGTGCCAGCAGCACACGGGGGCCTTATGGCTACACCTTC
CDR3 protein: CASSTRGPYGYTF

J gene: TRBJ1-1
D gene: TRBD1
CDR3 length: 14
V gene: TRBV19
CDR3 DNA: TGTGCCAGTAGTCTTGGGACAGAAAACACTGAAGCTTTCTTT
CDR3 protein: CASSLGTENTEAFF

J gene: TRBJ2-5
D gene: TRBD1
CDR3 length: 15
V gene: TRBV29-1
CDR3 DNA: TGCAGCGTCAGAATCGGATCGGGACAGATAGAGACCCAGTACTTC
CDR3 protein: CSVRIGSGQIETQYF

J gene: TRBJ1-3
D gene: TRBD1
CDR3 length: 16
V gene: TRBV5-6
CDR3 DNA: TGTGCCAGCAGTCGCAGGACAGGATACTCTGGAAACACCATATATTTT
CDR3 protein: CASSRRTGYSGNTIYF

J gene: TRBJ2-1
D gene: .
CDR3 length: 13
V gene: TRBV28
CDR3 DNA: TGTGCCAGCAGTCGATCCCTCTACAATGAGCAGTTCTTC
CDR3 protein: CASSRSLYNEQFF

J gene: TRBJ2-3
D gene: .
CDR3 length: 13
V gene: TRBV11-1
CDR3 DNA: TGTGCCAGCGGCAGCAGGGGATCAGATACGCAGTATTTT
CDR3 protein: CASGSRGSDTQYF